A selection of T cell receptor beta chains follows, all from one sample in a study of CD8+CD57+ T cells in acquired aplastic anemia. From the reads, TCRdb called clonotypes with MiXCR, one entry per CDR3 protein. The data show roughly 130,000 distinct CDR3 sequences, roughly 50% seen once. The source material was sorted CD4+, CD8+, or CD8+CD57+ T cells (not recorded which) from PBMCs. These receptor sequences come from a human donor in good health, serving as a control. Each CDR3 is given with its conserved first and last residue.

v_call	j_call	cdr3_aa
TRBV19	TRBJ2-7	CASRTEAHEQYF
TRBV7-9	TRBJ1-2	CASSLGLYGYTF
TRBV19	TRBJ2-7	CASSTGAGTSYEQYF
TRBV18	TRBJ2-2	CASSPDRVLGELFF
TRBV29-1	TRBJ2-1	CSVLLAGDENNEQFF
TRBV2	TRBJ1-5	CASSDTDSNQPQHF
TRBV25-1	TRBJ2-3	CASSGGQGRGLGTDTQYF
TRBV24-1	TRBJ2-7	CAASDVDGTPYEQYF
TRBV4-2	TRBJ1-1	CASSQTGKAFF
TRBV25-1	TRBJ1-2	CASSGSIQSDYGYTF
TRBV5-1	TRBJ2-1	CASSLASRDDEQFF
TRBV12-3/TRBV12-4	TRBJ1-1	CASTRHPNTEAFF
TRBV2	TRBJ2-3	CASSSGLAASTDTQYF
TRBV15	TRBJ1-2	CATSRGNRGGGYTF
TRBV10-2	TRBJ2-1	CASSESASGGGNEQFF
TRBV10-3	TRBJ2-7	CAIHPGQGGEQYF
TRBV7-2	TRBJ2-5	CASSLTRQQETQYF
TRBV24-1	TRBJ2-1	CATSDGQGAYNGQFF
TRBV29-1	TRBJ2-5	CSVRTGGFYETQYF
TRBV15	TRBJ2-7	CATSRDATGSYEQYF
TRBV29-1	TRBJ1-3	CSVVGSGNTIYF
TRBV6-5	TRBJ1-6	CASSYSRVYNSPLHF
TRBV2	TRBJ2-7	CASRSSGGLPHEQYF
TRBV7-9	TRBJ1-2	CASSSLGLGGYTF
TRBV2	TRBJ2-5	CASSGLGSQETQYF
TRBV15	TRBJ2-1	CATSRGTGGNEQFF
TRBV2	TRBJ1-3	CASTGVRGNTIYF
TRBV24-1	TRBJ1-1	CATSDLRDGEAFF
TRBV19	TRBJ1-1	CASSMLWEGNTEAFF
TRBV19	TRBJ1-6	CASSRDRGNSPLHF
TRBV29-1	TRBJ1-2	CSVESGGYYGYTF
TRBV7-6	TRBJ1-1	CASSLALGSTEAFF
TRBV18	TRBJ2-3	CASSPRETAGGTDTQYF
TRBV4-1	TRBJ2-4	CASSQDRQVIAKSIQYF
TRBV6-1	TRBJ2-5	CASRGEAGQETQYF
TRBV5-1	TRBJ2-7	CASSLVAGGSYEQYF
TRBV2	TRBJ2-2	CASSDLAGLTGELFF
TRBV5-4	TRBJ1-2	CASSWTSRGGYGYTF
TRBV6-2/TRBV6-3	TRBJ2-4	CASSYSIHRISTLAKNIQYF
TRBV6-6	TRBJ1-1	CASSSQEPTEAFF
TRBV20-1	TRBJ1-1	CSARVRGAGAEAFF
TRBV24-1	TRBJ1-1	CATRSSTEAFF
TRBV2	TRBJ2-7	CAGTDSYSYEQYF
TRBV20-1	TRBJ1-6	CSAHTGSSYNSPLHF
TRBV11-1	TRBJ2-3	CASSQRGRPTDTQYF
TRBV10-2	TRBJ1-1	CASSDGFSEAFF
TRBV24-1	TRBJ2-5	CATRTGKETQYF
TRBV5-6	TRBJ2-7	CASSLARLAGGSTYEQYF
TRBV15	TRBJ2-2	CATSTNRVNTGELFF
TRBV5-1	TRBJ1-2	CASSAPTGDYGYTF
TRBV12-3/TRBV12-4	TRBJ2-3	CASTPSGGRLSTDTQYF
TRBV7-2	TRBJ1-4	CASSLISNEKLFF
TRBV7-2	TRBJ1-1	CASSFINTEAFF
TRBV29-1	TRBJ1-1	CSASGQVNTEAFF
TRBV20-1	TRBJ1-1	CSATYRDRGETEAFF
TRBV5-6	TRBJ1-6	CASSSGQNSPLHF
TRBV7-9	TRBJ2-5	CASSLAQYF
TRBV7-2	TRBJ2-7	CASSLRTVQADEQYF